These 20 T cell receptor beta chains were all obtained from the same sample, sequenced in a study of shared clonotypes between healthy human individuals. Clones were sequenced by immunoSEQ multiplex PCR, and TCRdb holds only the in-frame ones, with some missing. The sample comprises roughly 1,000,000 clones, about 84% of which are singletons, and roughly 0.56% rests with the top ten. Sequenced sample: memory CD4+ T cells from PBMCs. Subset reported: CD45RA-negative fraction. Every receptor here comes from a young man in good health. Some clones in this sample may be carry-over from other donors' samples.

CDR3 sequence: CASSESKPWLVNEQYF. For the CDR3, the DNA is TGTGCCAGCAGTGAATCCAAGCCTTGGCTAGTGAACGAGCAGTACTTC. V is TRBV6-4 and J is TRBJ2-7; D not certain. CDR1 and CDR2 from the germline V gene are MRHNA and SNTAGT. Trimming cost V 3 bases and J 5 bases, with 20 bases left between them. The CDR3 extends over 16 amino acids.

The chain recombines TRBV11-2 with TRBJ2-1; possibly TRBD1 for D (6 bases). The length of the CDR3 is 13 residues. Looked up from germline, CDR1 is SGHAT and CDR2 is FQNNGV. V gave up 5 bases and J gave up 12 bases, with 17 bases separating them. The CDR3 nucleotides are TGTGCCAGCAGCACGGGCCTCCGAGGGGGGCAGTTCTTC. Its translation: CASSTGLRGGQFF.

This clone was picked up one time. The genes are TRBV28 and TRBJ1-2; D gene unclear. Germline V lookup: CDR1 MDHEN, CDR2 SYDVKM. CDR3 length: 12 residues. V lost 2 bases to trimming and J lost 8 bases, with 9 bases between them. The CDR3 DNA reads as TGTGCCAGCAGTTTACGGCTGGGGGGCTACACCTTC. This encodes CASSLRLGGYTF.

The sample holds a few counts of this clone. The chain employs TRBV4-3 and TRBJ1-2; weak D call: TRBD1 (6 bases). Trimming removed 4 bases from V and 6 bases from J, with 21 bases in between. The length of the CDR3 is 16 residues. Per the germline V gene, CDR1 is LGHNA and CDR2 is YSLEER. CDR3 region: CASSPRLMDSRNGYTF. The CDR3 bases are TGCGCCAGCAGCCCAAGGCTGATGGACAGCCGTAATGGCTACACCTTC.

Concerning this clone: This sequence may be a read error, since a much larger clone differs from it by one base. This sequence joins TRBV4-3 and TRBJ2-5, with D possibly matching TRBD2 (6 bases). CDR1 is LGHNA and CDR2 is YSLEER in the germline V gene. There are 17 residues in the CDR3. The CDR3 DNA sequence: TGCACCAGCAGCCAAGACCCGCCCATGGCGGGGCAAGAGACCCAGTACTTC. Its translation: CTSSQDPPMAGQETQYF.

This chain joins TRBV4-2 and TRBJ1-1; no clear D gene. Between the trimmed V and J ends, which lost 7 bases and 6 bases, there was a span of 18 bases. CDR1 is LGHNA and CDR2 is YNFKEQ in the germline V gene. CDR3 size: 14 residues. CDR3 region: CASIAHRVGAEAFF. The CDR3, as DNA: TGTGCCAGCATCGCGCACCGGGTCGGCGCTGAAGCTTTCTTT.

The rearrangement links TRBV18 to TRBJ2-7; a weak D match, TRBD2 (6 bases). The CDR3 spans 16 residues. The V and J ends lost 2 bases and 4 bases respectively, with 18 bases between them. The germline CDR1 and CDR2 sequences are KGHSH and LQKENI. The CDR3: CASSPNKPGVGYEQYF. The CDR3 DNA is TGTGCCAGCTCACCAAATAAACCGGGAGTTGGGTACGAGCAGTACTTC.

V is TRBV2 and J is TRBJ2-6, with D perhaps assigned TRBD1 or TRBD2 (5 bases each). This CDR3 contains 19 residues. The germline CDR1 and CDR2 sequences are SNHLY and FYNNEI. The V gene lost 7 bases and the J gene lost 6 bases, with 28 bases spanning the gap. DNA of the CDR3: TGTGCCAGCACCAACGCCATTGGGGGTGGATCAAGGTTGGCCAACGTCCTGACTTTC. Its translation is CASTNAIGGGSRLANVLTF.

Remarks on this clone: Other DNA sequences from this sample encode an identical CDR3 as well. The chain employs TRBV11-3 and TRBJ2-5; unclear D gene. The CDR3 covers 12 residues. Germline assignment: CDR1 SGHNT and CDR2 YENEEA. V was pared by 1 base and J by 5 bases, with 5 bases between. CDR3 amino acids: CASSLGRETQYF. The CDR3 DNA follows: TGTGCCAGCAGCTTAGGAAGGGAGACCCAGTACTTC. The complete variable domain, with remaining parts taken from reference TRBV11-3 and TRBJ2-5, reads EAGVVQSPRYKIIEKKQPVAFWCNPISGHNTLYWYLQNLGQGPELLIRYENEEAVDDSQLPKDRFSAERLKGVDSTLKIQPAELGDSAVYLCASSLGRETQYFGPGTRLLVL.

The rearrangement joins TRBV5-4 to TRBJ1-1, with a possible D match to TRBD1 (5 bases). The CDR3 consists of 13 residues. Germline assignment: CDR1 SGHNT and CDR2 YYREEE (reference sequence). Trimming removed 5 bases at V and 4 bases at J, with 12 bases between. The CDR3 loop reads CASSLTATTEAFF. The CDR3 DNA is TGTGCCAGCAGTTTGACAGCGACCACTGAAGCTTTCTTT.

The chain recombines TRBV7-2 with TRBJ2-7, with 14 bases that match TRBD2. CDR3 length: 16 amino acids. Trimming removed 5 bases from V and 6 bases from J; junction bases left unmatched: 9. The germline CDR1 and CDR2 sequences are SGHTA and FQGNSA. For the CDR3, the DNA is TGTGCCAGCAGCCTCGGGACTAGCGGGAGAGGTGTCGAGCAGTACTTC. Protein sequence: CASSLGTSGRGVEQYF.

This clone occurred once. Other nucleotide sequences from this sample produce the same CDR3. The chain has TRBV7-9 and TRBJ2-3; 11 bases fit TRBD2. In germline, CDR1 is SEHNR, CDR2 FQNEAQ (reference sequence). V shed 5 bases and J 5 bases; nucleotides not matched to a gene: 3. The CDR3 has 14 residues. CDR3 protein: CASSLGLAGDTQYF. In nucleotides, the CDR3 is TGTGCCAGCAGCCTCGGACTAGCGGGAGATACGCAGTATTTT.

The CDR3 DNA reads TGCAGCGCCGGACAGGGCGACGAGCAGTACTTC. Amino acids: CSAGQGDEQYF. The chain is built from TRBV29-1 and TRBJ2-7; 8 positions match TRBD1. The CDR3 covers 11 residues. Germline V gives CDR1 SQVTM, CDR2 ANQGSEA. Losses at the gene ends were 7 bases for V and 5 bases for J; bases not matched to a gene: 4.

The genes are TRBV28 and TRBJ2-1; D possibly matches TRBD1 or TRBD2 (5 bases each). Germline V gene lookup returns CDR1 MDHEN and CDR2 SYDVKM. The V gene lost 2 bases and the J gene lost 9 bases, with 8 bases spanning the gap. The CDR3 totals 12 residues. CDR3 sequence: CASSLKGSEQFF. For the CDR3, the DNA is TGTGCCAGCAGTTTAAAGGGGAGTGAGCAGTTCTTC.

The chain combines TRBV6-1 with TRBJ1-2; TRBD1 is a possible D gene (5 bases). The V and J ends lost 2 bases and 7 bases respectively, with 14 bases between them. Germline loops: CDR1 MNHNS, CDR2 SASEGT. The CDR3 has 14 residues. Here the CDR3 reads CASSELGQAIGYTF. The CDR3 DNA follows: TGTGCCAGCAGTGAACTCGGACAAGCGATTGGCTACACCTTC.

This clone turned up a few times. The CDR3 sequence is CATHAGQFF. CDR3 DNA sequence: TGTGCTACCCACGCAGGGCAGTTCTTC. V and J are TRBV12-5 and TRBJ2-1; D uncertain. V lost 10 bases and J 12 bases, leaving 10 bases between the germline ends. This CDR3 spans 9 amino acids. In germline, CDR1 is LGHNT, CDR2 FRNRAP.

This sequence joins TRBV18 and TRBJ1-2; 9 nucleotides line up with TRBD1. Trimming took 2 bases from V and 10 from J; bases not matched to a gene: 8. CDR3 size: 14 residues. The germline gives CDR1 KGHSH, CDR2 LQKENI. CDR3 loop: CASSPMGQGFDYTF. The CDR3 nucleotides are TGTGCCAGCTCACCAATGGGACAGGGTTTTGACTACACCTTC.

This clone has only a few counts. The chain recombines TRBV29-1 with TRBJ1-5; D not resolved. Germline V CDR1 and CDR2: SQVTM, ANQGSEA. Trimming shortened V by 4 bases and J by 7 bases, and 14 bases separated the two germline ends. The CDR3 has 13 residues. The CDR3 reads CSVVGGSGQPQHF. DNA of the CDR3: TGCAGCGTTGTGGGCGGTAGCGGGCAGCCCCAGCATTTT.

The rearrangement uses TRBV7-8 and TRBJ1-5; D unclear. In germline, CDR1 is SGHVS, CDR2 FQNEAQ. This CDR3 contains 16 residues. V lost 3 bases and J 5 bases, leaving 17 bases between the germline ends. CDR3 sequence: CASSFKRTEVHQPQHF. Written as DNA, the CDR3 is TGTGCCAGCAGCTTTAAACGGACGGAGGTCCATCAGCCCCAGCATTTT. The full variable domain, its missing parts supplied by reference TRBV7-8 and TRBJ1-5, is GAGVSQSPRYKVAKRGQDVALRCDPISGHVSLFWYQQALGQGPEFLTYFQNEAQLDKSGLPSDRFFAERPEGSVSTLKIQRTQQEDSAVYLCASSFKRTEVHQPQHFGDGTRLSIL.

This chain connects TRBV30 to TRBJ2-5, with D maybe TRBD2 (6 bases). In germline, CDR1 is GTSNPN, CDR2 SVGIG (reference sequence). With 4 bases removed from V and 3 bases from J, the gap between germline ends came to 12 bases. This CDR3 is 13 amino acids long. The CDR3 region is CAWTGRGEETQYF. The CDR3 region has the DNA TGTGCCTGGACAGGGCGGGGCGAAGAGACCCAGTACTTC.